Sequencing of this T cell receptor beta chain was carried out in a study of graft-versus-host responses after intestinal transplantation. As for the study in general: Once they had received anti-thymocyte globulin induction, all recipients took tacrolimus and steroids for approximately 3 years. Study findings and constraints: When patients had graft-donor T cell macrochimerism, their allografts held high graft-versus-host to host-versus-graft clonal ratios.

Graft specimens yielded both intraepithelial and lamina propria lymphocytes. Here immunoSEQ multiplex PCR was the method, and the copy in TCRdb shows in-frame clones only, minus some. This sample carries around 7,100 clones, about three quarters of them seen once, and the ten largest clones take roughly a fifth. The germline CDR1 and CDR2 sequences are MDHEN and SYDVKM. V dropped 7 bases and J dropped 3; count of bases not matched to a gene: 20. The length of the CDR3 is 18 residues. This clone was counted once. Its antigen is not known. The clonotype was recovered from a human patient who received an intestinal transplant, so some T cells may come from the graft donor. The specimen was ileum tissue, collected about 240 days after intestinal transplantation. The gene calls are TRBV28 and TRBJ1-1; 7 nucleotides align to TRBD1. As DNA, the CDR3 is TGTGCCAGCACCACCCCGTCGGCGACAGGGCTTGAGGACACTGAAGCTTTCTTT. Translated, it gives CASTTPSATGLEDTEAFF.